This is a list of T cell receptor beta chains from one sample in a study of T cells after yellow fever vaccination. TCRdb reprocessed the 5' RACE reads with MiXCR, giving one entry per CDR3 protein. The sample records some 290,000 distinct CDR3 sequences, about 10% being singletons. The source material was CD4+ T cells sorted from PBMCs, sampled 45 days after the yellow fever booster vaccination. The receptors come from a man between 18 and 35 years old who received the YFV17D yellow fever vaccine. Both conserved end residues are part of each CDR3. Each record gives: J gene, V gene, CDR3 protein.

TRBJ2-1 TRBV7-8 CASSFTGSNEQFF
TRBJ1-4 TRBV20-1 CSARTGSGEKLFF
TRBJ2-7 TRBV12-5 CASGPRVPGQVYYEQYF
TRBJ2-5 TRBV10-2 CASSEVVLVETQYF
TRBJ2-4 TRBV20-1 CSAPTGPPDIQYF
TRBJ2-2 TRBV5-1 CASSSAPKGTGELFF
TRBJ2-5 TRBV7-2 CASSFGDRRGETQYF
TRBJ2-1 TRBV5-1 CASSFRTGSSYNEQFF
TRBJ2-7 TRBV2 CASSVFDTDEQYF
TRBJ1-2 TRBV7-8 CASSPREGPGDYGYTF
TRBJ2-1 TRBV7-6 CASSSTERERIF
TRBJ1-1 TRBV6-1 CASNLHGAEAFF
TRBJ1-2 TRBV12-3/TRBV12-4 CASSLGQTGGHGYTF
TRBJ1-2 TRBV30 CAWSAGADYGYTF
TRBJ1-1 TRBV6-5 CASRRTENTEAFF
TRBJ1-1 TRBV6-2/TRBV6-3 CASSYLGQNTEAFF
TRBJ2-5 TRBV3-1 CASSRGVGGGKETQYF
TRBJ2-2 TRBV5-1 CASSWGGTGELFF
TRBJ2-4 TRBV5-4 CASSADLGSQYF
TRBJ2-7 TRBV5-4 CASSPSPSDSYEQYF
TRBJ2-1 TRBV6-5 CASTRDRVGIEQFF
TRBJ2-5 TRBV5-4 CASSYRGAETQYF
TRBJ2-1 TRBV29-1 CSVAGGPHEQFF
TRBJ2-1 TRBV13 CASSRTSGALGDEQFF
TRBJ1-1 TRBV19 CASSIPSWTEAFF